This note documents a single T cell receptor (beta chain) sequence. The sample carries other DNA sequences with the same CDR3. Trimming stripped 6 bases from V and 5 bases from J, with 10 bases between. From germline, CDR1 is LNHDA and CDR2 SQIVND (reference sequence). The CDR3 sequence is 12 residues long. This sample stems from a study of blood T cell repertoires in COVID-19. Study information: Specimens from acute and convalescent COVID-19 originated in the United States, Italy and Spain. PBMCs, B-cell-depleted T cells, or T cells provided the cDNA or gDNA that made up the material.

As handled by the study authors: Amplifying reference gene primers gave estimates of nucleated cell counts. Libraries were prepared by immunoSEQ multiplex PCR; TCRdb keeps only in-frame clonotypes and omits some of them. V and J calls and clone size are those listed in that table; D and trimming were worked out from the DNA. This table holds 250,000 to 300,000 clones, 70% to 90% found once. This sequence was found in a woman in her sixties or seventies with acute or convalescent COVID-19. Sequenced input: peripheral blood. This rearrangement joins TRBV19 to TRBJ2-5; D might be TRBD1 (5 bases). CDR3 loop: CASRQAGETQYF. The CDR3 DNA sequence: TGTGCCAGTAGACAGGCTGGCGAGACCCAGTACTTC.